This T cell receptor beta chain was observed in a study of shared clonotypes between healthy human individuals. The overall study: Two female and a few male donors aged 18 to 49 were enrolled.

The authors distributed each subset's genomic DNA evenly over several immunoSEQ plates. Generated by immunoSEQ multiplex PCR, the TCRdb table keeps only in-frame clones and is missing some. The sample yields about 2.1 million clones, roughly 93% seen once. Terminally differentiated effector memory CD45RA+ cells were excluded from the naive CD8 cells, which were CD45RO-negative and positively selected for CCR7. The CDR3 loop spans 13 amino acids. Looked up from germline, CDR1 is SQVTM and CDR2 is ANQGSEA. The V gene end was trimmed by 7 bases and the J gene end by 0 bases; junction bases not matched to a gene: 4. General study results and limits: About 5% of naive CD4 clonotypes were common to a few donors. Measured sharing among donors was expected to vary with sequencing depth.

In regard to this clone: Its antigen is still unknown.

The specimen sequenced was naive CD8+ T cells from PBMCs. J is TRBJ2-7 and V is TRBV29-1, with TRBD1 identical over 9 bases. This clonotype originated in a young man in good health. Some clones in this sample may be carry-over from other donors' samples. CDR3 protein: CSAGTGTSYEQYF. The DNA of the CDR3 is TGCAGCGCCGGGACAGGGACCTCCTACGAGCAGTACTTC.